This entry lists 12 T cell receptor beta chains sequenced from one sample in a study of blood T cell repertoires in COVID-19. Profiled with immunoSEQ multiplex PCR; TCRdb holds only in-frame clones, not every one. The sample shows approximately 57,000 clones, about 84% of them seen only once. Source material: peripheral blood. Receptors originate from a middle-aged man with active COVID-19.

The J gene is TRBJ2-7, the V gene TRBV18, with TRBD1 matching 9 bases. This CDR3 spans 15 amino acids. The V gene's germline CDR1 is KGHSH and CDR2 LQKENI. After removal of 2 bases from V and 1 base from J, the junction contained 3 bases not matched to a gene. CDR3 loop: CASSPRGQGSYEQYF. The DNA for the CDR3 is TGTGCCAGCTCACCAAGGGGACAGGGATCCTACGAGCAGTACTTC.

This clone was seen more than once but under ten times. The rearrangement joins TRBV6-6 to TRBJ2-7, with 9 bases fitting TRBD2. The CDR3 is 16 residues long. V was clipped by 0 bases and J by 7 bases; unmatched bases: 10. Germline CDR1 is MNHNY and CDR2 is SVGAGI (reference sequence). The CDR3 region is CASSYSSGTSFGEQYF. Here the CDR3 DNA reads TGTGCCAGCAGTTACTCGAGCGGGACTAGCTTTGGGGAGCAGTACTTC.

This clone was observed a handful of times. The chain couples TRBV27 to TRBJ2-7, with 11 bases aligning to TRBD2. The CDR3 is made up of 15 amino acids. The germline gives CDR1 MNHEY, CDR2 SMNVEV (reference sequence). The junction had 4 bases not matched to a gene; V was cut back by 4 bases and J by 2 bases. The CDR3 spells CASSSGTSGTYEQYF. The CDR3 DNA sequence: TGTGCCAGCAGTTCCGGGACTAGCGGAACCTACGAGCAGTACTTC.

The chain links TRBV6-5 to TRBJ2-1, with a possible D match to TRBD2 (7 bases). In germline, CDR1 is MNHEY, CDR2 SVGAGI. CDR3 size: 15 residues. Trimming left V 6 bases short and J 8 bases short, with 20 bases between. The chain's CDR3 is CASRGGARRDDEQFF. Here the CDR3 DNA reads TGTGCCAGCAGAGGGGGGGCTAGAAGAGATGATGAGCAGTTCTTC.

The CDR3 sequence is CATSSLSGRGYEQYF. The CDR3, as DNA: TGTGCCACCAGCAGCCTGAGCGGGAGGGGCTACGAGCAGTACTTC. The rearrangement links TRBV15 to TRBJ2-7; TRBD2 aligns across 10 bases. V trimming: 3 bases; J trimming: 3 bases; junction bases outside the gene matches: 5. This CDR3 is built from 15 residues. Germline CDR1 LNHNV, CDR2 YYDKDF (reference sequence).

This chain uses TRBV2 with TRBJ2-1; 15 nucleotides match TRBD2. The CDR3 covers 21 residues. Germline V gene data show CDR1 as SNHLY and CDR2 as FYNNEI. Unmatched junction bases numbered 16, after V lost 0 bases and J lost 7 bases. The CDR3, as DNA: TGTGCCAGCAGTGAAGCGATCGGACTAGCGGGAGGGCCCTCCGCACAGAATGAGCAGTTCTTC. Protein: CASSEAIGLAGGPSAQNEQFF.

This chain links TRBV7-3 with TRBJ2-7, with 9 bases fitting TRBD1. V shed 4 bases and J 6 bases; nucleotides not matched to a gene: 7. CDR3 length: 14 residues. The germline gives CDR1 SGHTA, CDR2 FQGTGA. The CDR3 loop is CASSSGQGWAEQYF. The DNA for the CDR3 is TGTGCCAGCAGCTCGGGACAGGGATGGGCCGAGCAGTACTTC.

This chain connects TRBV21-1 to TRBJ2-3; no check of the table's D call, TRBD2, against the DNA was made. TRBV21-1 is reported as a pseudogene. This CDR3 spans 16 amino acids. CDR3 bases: TGTGCCACATTGCCACTAGCGGGAGAGGGGCCAGATACGCAGTATTTT. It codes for CATLPLAGEGPDTQYF.

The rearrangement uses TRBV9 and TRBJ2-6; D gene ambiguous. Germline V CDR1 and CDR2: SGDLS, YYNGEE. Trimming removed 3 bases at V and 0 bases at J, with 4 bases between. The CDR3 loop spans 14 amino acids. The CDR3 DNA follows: TGTGCCAGCAGCGGAGGCTCTGGGGCCAACGTCCTGACTTTC. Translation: CASSGGSGANVLTF.

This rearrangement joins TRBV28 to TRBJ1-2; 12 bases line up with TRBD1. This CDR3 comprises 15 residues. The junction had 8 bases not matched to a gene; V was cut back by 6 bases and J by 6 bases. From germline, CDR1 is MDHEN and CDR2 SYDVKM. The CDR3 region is CASRTGQGATNGYTF. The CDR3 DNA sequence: TGTGCCAGCAGGACGGGACAGGGGGCAACTAATGGCTACACCTTC.

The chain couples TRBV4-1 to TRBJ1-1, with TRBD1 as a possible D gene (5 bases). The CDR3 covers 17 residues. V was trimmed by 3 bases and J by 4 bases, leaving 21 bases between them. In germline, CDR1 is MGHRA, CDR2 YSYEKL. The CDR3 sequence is CASSQTGFPPGGTEAFF. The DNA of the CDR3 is TGCGCCAGCAGCCAGACGGGGTTCCCCCCCGGGGGCACTGAAGCTTTCTTT.

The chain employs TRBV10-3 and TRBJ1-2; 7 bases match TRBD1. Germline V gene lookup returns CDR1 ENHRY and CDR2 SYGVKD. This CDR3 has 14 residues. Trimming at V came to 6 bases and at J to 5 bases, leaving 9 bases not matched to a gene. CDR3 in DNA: TGTGCCATCAGACCTGGACAGGCTTATTATGGCTACACCTTC. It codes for CAIRPGQAYYGYTF.